This T cell receptor beta chain came from a study of patients and donors after allogeneic stem cell transplantation. TCRdb recomputed calls from the RT-PCR reads with MiXCR, one row per CDR3 protein. The repertoire consists of about 200,000 distinct CDR3 sequences, with less than 45% occurring once and the leading ten covering about 35%. The CDR3 consists of 16 residues. Germline-derived CDR1 and CDR2 are DFQATT and SNEGSKA (reference sequence). V dropped 4 bases and J dropped 0; count of bases not matched to a gene: 9. J is TRBJ2-3 and V is TRBV20-1; TRBD2 aligns across 8 bases. The sequence was obtained from a human donor who was either an allogeneic HSCT recipient or a stem cell or donor lymphocyte infusion donor (not recorded which). It is not recorded whose cells these are; they may come from a transplant donor. The specimen was blood, either unsorted or a sorted T cell fraction (not recorded which). CDR3 coding DNA: TGCAGTGCTATCTATAACGCGGGAGGAAGCACAGATACGCAGTATTTT. Protein sequence: CSAIYNAGGSTDTQYF.